One sample yielded the 26 T cell receptor beta chains listed below, sequenced in a study of shared clonotypes between healthy human individuals. Naive CD8 populations comprised CD45RO-negative cells positively selected for CCR7, excluding terminally differentiated effector memory CD45RA+ cells. This table comes from immunoSEQ multiplex PCR, and its TCRdb copy is limited to in-frame clones, with some not included. Here the sample spans around 1.9 million clones, under 95% being singletons. The specimen sequenced was naive CD8+ T cells from PBMCs. The receptors were sampled from a young man in good health. Some clones in this sample may be carry-over from other donors' samples.

This chain joins TRBV5-8 and TRBJ2-1, with D possibly matching TRBD1 (6 bases). CDR1 and CDR2 (germline): SGHTS, YDEGEE. The CDR3 has 16 amino acids. V lost 5 bases, J lost 7 bases, and 22 bases lay in between. The CDR3 protein is CASRGARSARRNEQFF. The CDR3, as DNA: TGTGCCAGCAGGGGGGCCCGCTCAGCGAGGCGTAATGAGCAGTTCTTC.

V is TRBV7-9 and J is TRBJ1-6; 9 bases map to TRBD1. In germline, CDR1 is SEHNR, CDR2 FQNEAQ (reference sequence). With V trimmed by 1 base and J by 9 bases, 10 bases remained unmatched. CDR3 length equals 17 residues. The CDR3 protein is CASSLVADRGVGSPLHF. In DNA form, the CDR3 reads TGTGCCAGCAGCTTAGTCGCGGACAGGGGTGTAGGTTCACCCCTCCACTTT.

The V and J genes are TRBV2 and TRBJ2-7; D may correspond to TRBD1 or TRBD2 (5 bases each). The CDR3 sequence is 12 residues long. From germline, CDR1 is SNHLY and CDR2 FYNNEI. V was clipped by 8 bases and J by 12 bases, with 20 bases between them. CDR3 DNA: TGTGCCAGCCTACAAACCGGGGCAGAGGGGTACTTC. Its protein is CASLQTGAEGYF.

The chain joins TRBV7-6 to TRBJ2-3, with TRBD2 identical over 10 bases. The CDR3 length is 16 residues. J gave up 4 bases and V 4 bases, and 8 bases lay outside the gene matches. Germline values: CDR1 SGHVS, CDR2 FNYEAQ. The CDR3 sequence is CASSSVAGGRADTQYF. The DNA of the CDR3 is TGTGCCAGCAGCTCAGTAGCGGGGGGCCGCGCAGATACGCAGTATTTT.

The chain carries TRBV6-5 and TRBJ2-7, with unresolved D. Trimming pared 4 bases from V and 4 bases from J, leaving 11 bases between. This CDR3 contains 13 residues. Looked up from germline, CDR1 is MNHEY and CDR2 is SVGAGI. CDR3 sequence reads: CASSFGWGYEQYF. The CDR3 region has the DNA TGTGCCAGCAGTTTCGGCTGGGGTTACGAGCAGTACTTC.

The chain uses TRBV5-1 and TRBJ2-2; a possible D gene is TRBD2 (5 bases). V lost 7 bases and J 7 bases, leaving 14 bases between the germline ends. CDR1 SGHRS and CDR2 YFSETQ come from the germline V gene. The CDR3 runs to 13 residues. The CDR3 is CASEEAGGGELFF. CDR3 in DNA: TGCGCCAGCGAGGAGGCCGGCGGCGGGGAGCTGTTTTTT.

This clone came up once. This rearrangement joins TRBV28 to TRBJ2-5, with D tentatively TRBD1 (6 bases). This CDR3 has 13 amino acids. V was cut by 5 bases and J by 5 bases, with 12 bases left in between. Germline CDR1 reads MDHEN; CDR2 reads SYDVKM. CDR3 nucleotides: TGTGCCAGCAGTCCGAGACAGGAGGAGACCCAGTACTTC. Residues: CASSPRQEETQYF.

The rearrangement links TRBV18 to TRBJ1-3, with D hard to call. Per the germline V gene, CDR1 is KGHSH and CDR2 is LQKENI. Trimming took off 4 bases at V and 0 bases at J, with 4 bases between the two ends. This CDR3 contains 13 residues. The CDR3 reads CASSRDSGNTIYF. The CDR3 DNA reads as TGTGCCAGCTCACGGGACTCTGGAAACACCATATATTTT. Looking up the rest from reference TRBV18 and TRBJ1-3 gives the full variable domain: NAGVMQNPRHLVRRRGQEARLRCSPMKGHSHVYWYRQLPEEGLKFMVYLQKENIIDESGMPKERFSAEFPKEGPSILRIQQVVRGDSAAYFCASSRDSGNTIYFGEGSWLTVV.

The chain is built from TRBV27 and TRBJ2-7, with D tentatively TRBD1 or TRBD2 (5 bases each). This CDR3 region has 17 residues. The germline gives CDR1 MNHEY, CDR2 SMNVEV (reference sequence). The germline V and J ends were trimmed by 3 bases and 1 base, with 19 bases remaining between them. The DNA for the CDR3 is TGTGCCAGCAGTTTGGGACCCGGGTCCCACTTATCCTACGAGCAGTACTTC. Protein product: CASSLGPGSHLSYEQYF.

V is TRBV6-5 and J is TRBJ2-5, with D tentatively TRBD1 (6 bases). The CDR3 runs to 14 residues. With 2 bases removed from V and 2 bases from J, the gap between germline ends came to 9 bases. Germline V gene lookup returns CDR1 MNHEY and CDR2 SVGAGI. As DNA, the CDR3 is TGTGCCAGCAGTTACGAGGACAGACAAGAGACCCAGTACTTC. It translates to CASSYEDRQETQYF.

This clone occurred once. The chain joins TRBV11-2 to TRBJ2-1; D call uncertain. Germline lookup yields CDR1 SGHAT and CDR2 FQNNGV. Trimming removed 2 bases at V and 0 bases at J, with 5 bases between. CDR3 length: 14 amino acids. The CDR3 sequence is CASSLMGSYNEQFF. In DNA form, the CDR3 reads TGTGCCAGCAGCTTAATGGGCTCCTACAATGAGCAGTTCTTC.

The chain is built from TRBV7-9 and TRBJ1-2; 7 bases agree with TRBD1. From germline, CDR1 is SEHNR and CDR2 FQNEAQ (reference sequence). Trimming cost V 4 bases and J 4 bases; bases outside gene matches: 12. The CDR3 has 16 residues. The CDR3 protein is CASSSFRDSQFYGYTF. The CDR3 nucleotides are TGTGCCAGCAGCTCCTTCCGGGACAGCCAATTCTATGGCTACACCTTC.

V gene TRBV13 combines with J gene TRBJ2-3; D not resolved. The germline gives CDR1 PRHDT, CDR2 FYEKMQ (reference sequence). The CDR3 has 15 amino acids. Trimming shortened V by 1 base and J by 0 bases, and 8 bases separated the two germline ends. The CDR3 loop reads CASSLVTRSTDTQYF. The CDR3 DNA is TGTGCCAGCAGCTTAGTAACCAGGAGCACAGATACGCAGTATTTT.

The J gene is TRBJ2-7, the V gene TRBV7-9, with D hard to call. V gave up 4 bases and J gave up 0 bases, with 13 bases separating them. Germline V gene sequence: CDR1 SEHNR, CDR2 FQNEAQ (reference sequence). This CDR3 is built from 15 residues. The DNA for the CDR3 is TGTGCCAGCAGCTCACCCTTAAACCTCTCCTACGAGCAGTACTTC. Protein sequence: CASSSPLNLSYEQYF.

The V and J genes are TRBV6-6 and TRBJ2-1, with 11 positions matching TRBD2. J lost 6 bases, V lost 6 bases, and 10 bases had no gene match. The CDR3 covers 16 residues. Germline V gives CDR1 MNHNY, CDR2 SVGAGI (reference sequence). CDR3 region: CASSPTVLAGVNEQFF. In DNA form, the CDR3 reads TGTGCCAGCAGCCCGACGGTACTAGCGGGAGTCAATGAGCAGTTCTTC.

The genes are TRBV27 and TRBJ1-4; D perhaps matches TRBD1 (6 bases). The CDR3 is 14 residues long. The germline gives CDR1 MNHEY, CDR2 SMNVEV (reference sequence). Trimming removed 2 bases at V and 7 bases at J, with 11 bases between. CDR3 bases: TGTGCCAGCAGTTTAATAGCAGGGGCTGAAAAACTGTTTTTT. This sequence encodes CASSLIAGAEKLFF.

The CDR3 sequence: CASSLGGQFTDTQYF. The CDR3 coding sequence is TGTGCCAGCAGTTTGGGGGGTCAATTCACTGATACGCAGTATTTT. The chain uses TRBV28 and TRBJ2-3; possible D gene TRBD2, 6 bases. The CDR3 has 15 residues. V lost 3 bases to trimming and J lost 6 bases, with 16 bases between them. Germline-derived CDR1 and CDR2 are MDHEN and SYDVKM.

The rearrangement uses TRBV7-6 and TRBJ2-5, with D hard to call. Germline V gives CDR1 SGHVS, CDR2 FNYEAQ. Deletions cut 6 bases from V and 2 bases from J, with 16 bases between. CDR3 size: 15 residues. The CDR3 region is CASSSLAVEQETQYF. The CDR3 coding sequence is TGTGCCAGCAGTTCCCTCGCGGTCGAGCAAGAGACCCAGTACTTC. The whole variable domain, remainder taken from reference TRBV7-6 and TRBJ2-5, is GAGVSQSPRYKVTKRGQDVALRCDPISGHVSLYWYRQALGQGPEFLTYFNYEAQQDKSGLPNDRFSAERPEGSISTLTIQRTEQRDSAMYRCASSSLAVEQETQYFGPGTRLLVL.

The genes are TRBV15 and TRBJ1-3; D possibly corresponds to TRBD1 (5 bases). Trimming stripped 8 bases from V and 4 bases from J, with 6 bases between. Germline V gene lookup returns CDR1 LNHNV and CDR2 YYDKDF (reference sequence). CDR3 length: 11 residues. The DNA of the CDR3 is TGTGCCACCGGGGACGGAAACACCATATATTTT. This sequence encodes CATGDGNTIYF.

The chain combines TRBV27 with TRBJ1-1, with a weak D call TRBD1 (6 bases). Trimming cost V 5 bases and J 7 bases, with 20 bases left between them. The V gene's germline CDR1 is MNHEY and CDR2 SMNVEV (reference sequence). This CDR3 is 15 amino acids long. This chain's CDR3 is CASSPTPTGQNEAFF. The CDR3 bases are TGTGCCAGCAGTCCAACCCCGACAGGCCAGAATGAAGCTTTCTTT.

Here the CDR3 DNA reads TGTGCCAGCGGACTAGCCCCAAACCCGACGCAGTATTTT. Protein: CASGLAPNPTQYF. This chain joins TRBV19 and TRBJ2-3; 8 nucleotides agree with TRBD2. The V gene end was trimmed by 9 bases and the J gene end by 9 bases; junction bases not matched to a gene: 11. Germline values: CDR1 LNHDA, CDR2 SQIVND (reference sequence). There are 13 residues in the CDR3. Looking up the rest from reference TRBV19 and TRBJ2-3 gives the full variable domain: DGGITQSPKYLFRKEGQNVTLSCEQNLNHDAMYWYRQDPGQGLRLIYYSQIVNDFQKGDIAEGYSVSREKKESFPLTVTSAQKNPTAFYLCASGLAPNPTQYFGPGTRLTVL.

The chain is built from TRBV7-9 and TRBJ1-2; D not resolved. There are 15 residues in the CDR3. V was trimmed by 0 bases and J by 4 bases, leaving 12 bases between them. CDR1 and CDR2 (germline): SEHNR, FQNEAQ (reference sequence). CDR3 bases: TGTGCCAGCAGCTTAGCACAAGGCGCTCTCTATGGCTACACCTTC. This gives the protein CASSLAQGALYGYTF.

The chain links TRBV5-5 to TRBJ2-2, with 7 bases that match TRBD1. After removal of 2 bases from V and 6 bases from J, the junction contained 7 bases not matched to a gene. The germline V gene encodes CDR1 SGHKS and CDR2 YYEKEE (reference sequence). This CDR3 has 15 residues. The chain's CDR3 is CASSFGQGVAGELFF. CDR3 sequence (DNA): TGTGCCAGCAGCTTTGGGCAGGGGGTCGCCGGGGAGCTGTTTTTT.

The gene calls are TRBV7-6 and TRBJ2-2; 8 nucleotides match TRBD2. Germline V gene sequence: CDR1 SGHVS, CDR2 FNYEAQ. J lost 7 bases, V lost 3 bases, and 10 bases had no gene match. The CDR3 sequence is 16 residues long. The CDR3 DNA sequence: TGTGCCAGCAGCTTTACCAGCGGGAGAGGGGGCGGGGAGCTGTTTTTT. It codes for CASSFTSGRGGGELFF.

The rearrangement uses TRBV7-3 and TRBJ2-1, with 9 bases that match TRBD2. From germline, CDR1 is SGHTA and CDR2 FQGTGA. CDR3 size: 15 residues. The V gene end was trimmed by 5 bases and the J gene end by 3 bases; junction bases not matched to a gene: 5. The CDR3 here is CASSESGRFYNEQFF. CDR3 nucleotide sequence: TGTGCCAGCAGCGAGAGCGGGAGGTTCTACAATGAGCAGTTCTTC.

As regards this clone: Other nucleotide sequences in the sample specify the same CDR3. The CDR3 sequence: CASSPGTPFSYEQYF. CDR3 DNA: TGTGCCAGTAGCCCAGGGACTCCCTTCTCCTACGAGCAGTACTTC. This chain connects TRBV19 to TRBJ2-7, with D perhaps matching TRBD2 (6 bases). The CDR3 totals 15 residues. Trimming left V 6 bases short and J 0 bases short, with 15 bases between. From germline, CDR1 is LNHDA and CDR2 SQIVND (reference sequence).